The source of this TCR beta chain is a study of CD8+CD57+ T cells in acquired aplastic anemia. Study-level background: Across the sorted CD4+ and CD8+ cells, DNA amounts averaged about 3 ug. The study, taken as a whole, reports: CD8+ Simpson's diversity showed no significant patient-control difference. Fewer than 35 sequences, all CD8+ CDR3, were shared between patients and controls.

This clonotype has a count of ten or more. Its cognate antigen is unknown. Germline V CDR1 and CDR2: KGHDR, SFDVKD. V lost 3 bases to trimming and J lost 5 bases, with 10 bases between them. The CDR3 consists of 13 residues. All patients picked for sequencing had shown, by flow cytometry, an expansion of CD8+CD57+ cells. Genomic DNA constituted the template upon which TCR beta VDJ and CDR3 profiling was performed. MiXCR, run by TCRdb on the reads, gives a single entry per CDR3 protein. The sample has hundreds of thousands of distinct CDR3 sequences, approximately 32% seen once. The sample was sorted CD4+, CD8+, or CD8+CD57+ T cells (not recorded which) from PBMCs. The genes are TRBV24-1 and TRBJ2-7; unclear D gene. This TCR was sampled from a human donor with aplastic anemia. The DNA for the CDR3 is TGTGCCACCAGTGATGGAACTACCGACGAGCAGTACTTC. Translated: CATSDGTTDEQYF.